Listed below are T cell receptor beta chains from one sample, sequenced in a study of blood T cell repertoires in COVID-19. The repertoire was sequenced with immunoSEQ multiplex PCR; TCRdb's copy has only in-frame clones and lacks some. Of approximately 30,000 clones listed, 91% are singletons. Sequences were obtained from peripheral blood. Receptors originate from a human donor in a cohort sampled during active COVID-19. CDR3s include the opening cysteine and the closing phenylalanine or tryptophan. The order of the fields is CDR3 DNA, CDR3 protein, clone size, V gene, J gene, D gene. D genes are given only for firm matches. Size is stated for part of the rows, as once, few or many counts, or as a class when the clone is expanded.

TGTGCCAGCAGTAGTTACACAGGGCAGAGCACAGATACGCAGTATTTT	CASSSYTGQSTDTQYF	NA	TRBV27	TRBJ2-3	NA
TGTGCCACCAGCACTCTCCTGGGGGGGTTAGGGCCGACCCAGTACTTC	CATSTLLGGLGPTQYF	NA	TRBV15	TRBJ2-5	TRBD2
TGTGCCAGCAGCTTCGAGGGGGCCTCCTACAATGAGCAGTTCTTC	CASSFEGASYNEQFF	NA	TRBV7-2	TRBJ2-1	TRBD1
TGTGCCAGCAGCTCTTTGGGGGGGATTAACACTGAAGCTTTCTTT	CASSSLGGINTEAFF	NA	TRBV7-3	TRBJ1-1	NA
TGTGCCTGCCAACCCGGGGATACGCAGTATTTT	CACQPGDTQYF	NA	TRBV30	TRBJ2-3	NA
TGTGCCAGCAGCCCGACTAGCGGGGGGCTCTTCACCGGGGAGCTGTTTTTT	CASSPTSGGLFTGELFF	NA	TRBV3-1/TRBV3-2	TRBJ2-2	TRBD2
TGTGCTAGTGGTTGGGCGGGGGGTATAACTAATGAAAAACTGTTTTTT	CASGWAGGITNEKLFF	NA	TRBV12-5	TRBJ1-4	NA
TGTGCCTGGATTCCCTTTGGTAGTGAAGCTTTCTTT	CAWIPFGSEAFF	NA	TRBV30	TRBJ1-1	NA
TGCGCCAGCAGCTTGGGGAGACAGGGAACGCAGTATTTT	CASSLGRQGTQYF	NA	TRBV5-1	TRBJ2-3	TRBD1
TGTGCCAGTAGTATAGAGCTGACAAACCCACACACAGATACGCAGTATTTT	CASSIELTNPHTDTQYF	once	TRBV19	TRBJ2-3	NA
TGTGCCACCAGGGAGGGCGTTCCTGGAAACACCATATATTTT	CATREGVPGNTIYF	NA	TRBV28	TRBJ1-3	NA
TGTGCCAGCAGCCCTTCCGGTGAGACCCAGTACTTC	CASSPSGETQYF	few	TRBV9	TRBJ2-5	NA
TGTGCCAGCGGGGCGCGTCAGCCCCAGCATTTT	CASGARQPQHF	NA	TRBV6-5	TRBJ1-5	NA
TGTGCCAGCGGGCGGGAGGCCCCAGGGTACCAAGAGACCCAGTACTTC	CASGREAPGYQETQYF	NA	TRBV6-6	TRBJ2-5	TRBD2
TGCAGCGCTAGCGGGGGGACGGGGGAGACCCAGTACTTC	CSASGGTGETQYF	NA	TRBV29-1	TRBJ2-5	TRBD2
TGCGCCACCTCAACCGGCGGAGGTAGGGCCCTCGCAGCTAACTATGGCTACACCTTC	CATSTGGGRALAANYGYTF	NA	TRBV4-1	TRBJ1-2	NA
TGTGCCAGCAGTGACTCAAGTTTAACGGAGAAGGAGAACACTGAAGCTTTCTTT	CASSDSSLTEKENTEAFF	NA	TRBV6-4	TRBJ1-1	NA
TGTGCCATCAGTGAAGGTCAGGGGTTCTTGGCCCTCCACTTT	CAISEGQGFLALHF	NA	TRBV10-3	TRBJ1-6	NA
TGCGCCAGCAGCTTACTGACTAGCACAGATACGCAGTATTTT	CASSLLTSTDTQYF	NA	TRBV5-1	TRBJ2-3	NA
TGCAGCGTTGAGCCTAGCGGCACGGATACGCAGTATTTT	CSVEPSGTDTQYF	NA	TRBV29-1	TRBJ2-3	TRBD2
TGCAGCGGGATGACAGGGGGGGAAAACATTCAGTACTTC	CSGMTGGENIQYF	NA	TRBV29-1	TRBJ2-4	TRBD1
TGTGCCAGCAGGACCTTCGTTAGTTCGCGGCAGGGCACCGCCGGGGAGCTGTTTTTT	CASRTFVSSRQGTAGELFF	NA	TRBV11-2	TRBJ2-2	NA
TGTGCCAGTAGCTCTTGGGGACTAGTGGTTCTCGGGGAGCTGTTTTTT	CASSSWGLVVLGELFF	NA	TRBV19	TRBJ2-2	TRBD2
TGTGCCAGCAGCTCCCACTTGGGGGCCGTGAACACTGAAGCTTTCTTT	CASSSHLGAVNTEAFF	NA	TRBV5-5	TRBJ1-1	NA
TGTGCCAGCAGCGGAGGGACAGGGGACTTCAATGAGCAGTTCTTC	CASSGGTGDFNEQFF	once	TRBV3-1/TRBV3-2	TRBJ2-1	TRBD1
TGTGCCAGTACCCCGACAGGGGTGGGTTCACCCCTCCACTTT	CASTPTGVGSPLHF	NA	TRBV19	TRBJ1-6	TRBD1
TGTGCCAGCAGCCAGGGGCAGGGAAGTTTTGGCTACACCTTC	CASSQGQGSFGYTF	few	TRBV14	TRBJ1-2	NA
TGTGCCAGCAGCGTGAGTAGCGGACCTACCAATGAGCAGTTCTTC	CASSVSSGPTNEQFF	NA	TRBV9	TRBJ2-1	NA
TGCGCCAGCAGCCAAGATACCCAATCAAACAGGCCCCAAGAGACCCAGTACTTC	CASSQDTQSNRPQETQYF	NA	TRBV4-3	TRBJ2-5	NA
TGTGCCAGTTGCAAATCGGGGCCACAGGGAAATGTCCAGCCCCAGCATTTT	CASCKSGPQGNVQPQHF	once	TRBV19	TRBJ1-5	NA
TGTGCCAGCAGTAAATCGACGGGACTTTCCTACAATGAGCAGTTCTTC	CASSKSTGLSYNEQFF	NA	TRBV6-6	TRBJ2-1	NA
TGTGCCAGCAGCTTATGGGGGGGACGCAACTATGGCTACACCTTC	CASSLWGGRNYGYTF	NA	TRBV7-8	TRBJ1-2	NA
TGTGCCAGCTCACCAAAGGACAGGGCACCCCAGCATTTT	CASSPKDRAPQHF	NA	TRBV18	TRBJ1-5	TRBD1
TGTGCCAGCAGTTTCACAGACGATTCACCCCTCCACTTT	CASSFTDDSPLHF	NA	TRBV12-3/TRBV12-4	TRBJ1-6	NA
TGTGCCAGCAGCTTAGTTAGTGTCGGGGAGCTGTTTTTT	CASSLVSVGELFF	NA	TRBV7-2	TRBJ2-2	NA
TGTGCCAGCACCACGGACAGGGTGAGGACTGGGGCCAACGTCCTGACTTTC	CASTTDRVRTGANVLTF	NA	TRBV7-9	TRBJ2-6	TRBD1
TGTGCCAGCAGTTACTCCGGGACAGCGTATGGCTACACCTTC	CASSYSGTAYGYTF	NA	TRBV6-5	TRBJ1-2	TRBD1
TGCGCCAGCAGCTTCGGGACAGGGGCCGGGGAGCTGTTTTTT	CASSFGTGAGELFF	NA	TRBV5-1	TRBJ2-2	TRBD1
TGTGCCAGCAGCAAAGGAAAGGGAGGGATTTCGGACCTTCCACCCCTCCACTTT	CASSKGKGGISDLPPLHF	NA	TRBV21-1	TRBJ1-6	NA
TGTGCCAGCAGCCAAGCCGAGGTACTAGCGGGTCGGGCAGATACGCAGTATTTT	CASSQAEVLAGRADTQYF	once	TRBV3-1/TRBV3-2	TRBJ2-3	TRBD2
TGTGCCAGCAGCTTAGAATTGGGGGGTGGCTACACCTTC	CASSLELGGGYTF	NA	TRBV7-2	TRBJ1-2	NA
TGTGCCAGCAGTGAAGCACAGCTGAACACTGAAGCTTTCTTT	CASSEAQLNTEAFF	NA	TRBV6-1	TRBJ1-1	NA
TGTGCCAGCAGCCAAGATCGTAGTACGACTTCCTACAATGAGCAGTTCTTC	CASSQDRSTTSYNEQFF	once	TRBV4-2	TRBJ2-1	NA